This T cell receptor beta chain was identified during a study of response to subunit inactivated influenza vaccine. Study outcomes and limitations: Seasonal influenza vaccination, on each occasion, was suggested by the authors to recruit few new T cells.

In this sample, this clonotype turned up a few times. The target antigen is unknown. This CDR3 contains 15 residues. J gave up 5 bases and V 5 bases, and 8 bases lay outside the gene matches. From germline, CDR1 is SGHVS and CDR2 FQNEAQ. One entry per CDR3 protein, called by TCRdb with MiXCR from the RT-PCR reads. The sample shows under 950,000 distinct CDR3 sequences, 21% of them seen only once. This clonotype was sampled from a man aged 50-59 years who received an inactivated influenza vaccine. The chain couples TRBV7-8 to TRBJ1-5, with 8 bases matching TRBD1. The sample was PBMCs from blood, taken less than 6 days after vaccination. The chain's CDR3 is CASSGQGWNHQPQHF. Written as DNA, the CDR3 is TGTGCCAGCAGCGGACAGGGATGGAACCATCAGCCCCAGCATTTT.